This T cell receptor beta chain was sequenced in a study of cytomegalovirus exposure and HLA in healthy donors. With 4 bases removed from V and 4 bases from J, the gap between germline ends came to 14 bases. CDR1 is SGDLS and CDR2 is YYNGEE in the germline V gene. The CDR3 has 14 residues. Primers included in the PCR were 60 Vbeta and 13 Jbeta primers. Clones were sequenced by immunoSEQ multiplex PCR, and TCRdb holds only the in-frame ones, with some missing. The table records 100,000 to 150,000 clones, around 80% of them present only once. The chain combines TRBV9 with TRBJ2-5, with D perhaps matching TRBD1 (6 bases). This TCR was recovered from a boy under 10 years old in good health and CMV-seronegative. Sequencing was done on a sample of PBMCs. CDR3 in amino acids: CASSPRTDPETQYF. CDR3 in DNA: TGTGCCAGCAGCCCCCGGACAGACCCAGAGACCCAGTACTTC.